This T cell receptor (beta chain) was obtained from a study of T cells and Merkel cell carcinoma outcomes. Study results and limitations: Merkel cell carcinoma outcomes were reportedly predicted by repertoire and T-cell density.

Clones were sequenced by immunoSEQ multiplex PCR, and TCRdb holds only the in-frame ones, with some missing. The top ten clones hold 11% to 15% of a sample with around 6,000 clones, just under 75% of them seen once. The germline V gene has CDR1 SQVTM and CDR2 ANQGSEA. This CDR3 comprises 11 residues. With respect to this clone: Antigen unknown. At one end, the junction sequence differs from germline, possibly due to a read error.

This receptor was obtained from a human donor with Merkel cell carcinoma. Some clones in this sample may be carry-over from other donors' samples. V gene TRBV29-1 combines with J gene TRBJ2-5; D not certain. The specimen sequenced was tumor tissue from Merkel cell carcinoma. The CDR3 protein is CSVYVSETQYF. CDR3 DNA: TGCAGCGTTTACGTTTCCGAGACCCAATACTTC. The variable domain in full, with the rest retrieved from reference TRBV29-1 and TRBJ2-5, is SAVISQKPSRDICQRGTSLTIQCQVDSQVTMMFWYRQQPGQSLTLIATANQGSEATYESGFVIDKFPISRPNLTFSTLTVSNMSPEDSSIYLCSVYVSETQYFGPGTRLLVL.